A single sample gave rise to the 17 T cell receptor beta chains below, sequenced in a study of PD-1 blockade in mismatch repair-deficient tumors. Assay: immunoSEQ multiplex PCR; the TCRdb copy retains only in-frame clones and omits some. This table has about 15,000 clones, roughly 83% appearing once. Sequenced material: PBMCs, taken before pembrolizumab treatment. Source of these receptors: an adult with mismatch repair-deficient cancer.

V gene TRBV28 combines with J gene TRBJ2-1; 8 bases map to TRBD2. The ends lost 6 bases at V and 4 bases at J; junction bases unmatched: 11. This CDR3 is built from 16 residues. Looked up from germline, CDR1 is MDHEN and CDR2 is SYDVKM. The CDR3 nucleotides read TGTGCCAGCAGCCCCGGGGGGGGGCGCGCATACAATGAGCAGTTCTTC. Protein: CASSPGGGRAYNEQFF.

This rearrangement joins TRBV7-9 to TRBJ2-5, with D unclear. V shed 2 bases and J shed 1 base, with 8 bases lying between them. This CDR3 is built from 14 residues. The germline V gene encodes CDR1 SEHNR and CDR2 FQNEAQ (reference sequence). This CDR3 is CASSLPEIQETQYF. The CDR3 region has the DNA TGTGCCAGCAGCTTACCCGAAATCCAAGAGACCCAGTACTTC.

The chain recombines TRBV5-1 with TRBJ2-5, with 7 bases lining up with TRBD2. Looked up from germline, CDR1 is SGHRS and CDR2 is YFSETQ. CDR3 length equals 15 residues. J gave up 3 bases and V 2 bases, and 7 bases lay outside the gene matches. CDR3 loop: CASSLFRGSEETQYF. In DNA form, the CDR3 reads TGCGCCAGCAGCTTATTTCGCGGGAGCGAAGAGACCCAGTACTTC.

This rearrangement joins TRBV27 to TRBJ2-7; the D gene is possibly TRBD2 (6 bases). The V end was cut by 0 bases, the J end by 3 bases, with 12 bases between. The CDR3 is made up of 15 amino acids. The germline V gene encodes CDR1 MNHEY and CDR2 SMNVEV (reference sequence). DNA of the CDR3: TGTGCCAGCAGTTTATCAGATTCCGGGGGCTACGAGCAGTACTTC. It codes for CASSLSDSGGYEQYF.

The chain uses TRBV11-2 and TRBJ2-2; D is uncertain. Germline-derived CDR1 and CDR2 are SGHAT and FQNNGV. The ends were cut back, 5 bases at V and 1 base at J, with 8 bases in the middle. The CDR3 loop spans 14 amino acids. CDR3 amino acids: CASSRLGNTGELFF. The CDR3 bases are TGTGCCAGCAGCCGTCTGGGGAACACCGGGGAGCTGTTTTTT.

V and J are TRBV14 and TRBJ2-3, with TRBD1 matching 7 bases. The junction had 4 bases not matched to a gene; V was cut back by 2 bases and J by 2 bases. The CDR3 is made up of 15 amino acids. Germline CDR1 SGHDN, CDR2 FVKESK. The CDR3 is CASSQRDRYTDTQYF. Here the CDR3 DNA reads TGTGCCAGCAGCCAACGGGACAGATACACAGATACGCAGTATTTT.

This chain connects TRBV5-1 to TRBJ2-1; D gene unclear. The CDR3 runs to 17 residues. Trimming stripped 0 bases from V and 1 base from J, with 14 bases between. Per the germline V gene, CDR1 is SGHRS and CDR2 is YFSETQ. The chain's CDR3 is CASSLAGWVGSYNEQFF. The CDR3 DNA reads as TGCGCCAGCAGCTTGGCCGGGTGGGTGGGGTCCTACAATGAGCAGTTCTTC.

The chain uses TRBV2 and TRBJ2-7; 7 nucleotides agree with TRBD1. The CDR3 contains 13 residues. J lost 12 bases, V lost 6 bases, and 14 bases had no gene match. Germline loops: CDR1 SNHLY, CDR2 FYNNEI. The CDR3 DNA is TGTGCCAGCAGGGAACAAAGGGGGCTTCTATTGTACTTC. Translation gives CASREQRGLLLYF.

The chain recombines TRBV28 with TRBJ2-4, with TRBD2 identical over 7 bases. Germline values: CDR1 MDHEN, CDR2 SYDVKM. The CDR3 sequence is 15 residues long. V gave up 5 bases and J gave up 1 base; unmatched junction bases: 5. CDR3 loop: CASSPWEGAKNIQYF. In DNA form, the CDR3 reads TGTGCCAGCAGTCCCTGGGAGGGGGCCAAAAACATTCAGTACTTC. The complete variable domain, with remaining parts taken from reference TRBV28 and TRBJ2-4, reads DVKVTQSSRYLVKRTGEKVFLECVQDMDHENMFWYRQDPGLGLRLIYFSYDVKMKEKGDIPEGYSVSREKKERFSLILESASTNQTSMYLCASSPWEGAKNIQYFGAGTRLSVL.

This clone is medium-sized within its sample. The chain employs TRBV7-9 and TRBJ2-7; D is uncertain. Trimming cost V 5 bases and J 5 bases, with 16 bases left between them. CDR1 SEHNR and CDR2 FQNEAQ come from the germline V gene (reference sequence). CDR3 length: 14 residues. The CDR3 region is CASSPMEQSHEQYF. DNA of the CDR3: TGTGCCAGCAGCCCCATGGAACAGTCCCACGAGCAGTACTTC.

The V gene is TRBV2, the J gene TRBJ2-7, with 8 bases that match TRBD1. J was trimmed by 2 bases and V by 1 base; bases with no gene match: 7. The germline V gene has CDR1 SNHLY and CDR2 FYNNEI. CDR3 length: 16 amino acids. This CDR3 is CASSEGPQGAPYEQYF. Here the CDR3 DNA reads TGTGCCAGCAGTGAAGGGCCCCAGGGGGCCCCCTACGAGCAGTACTTC. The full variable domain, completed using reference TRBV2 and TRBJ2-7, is EPEVTQTPSHQVTQMGQEVILRCVPISNHLYFYWYRQILGQKVEFLVSFYNNEISEKSEIFDDQFSVERPDGSNFTLKIRSTKLEDSAMYFCASSEGPQGAPYEQYFGPGTRLTVT.

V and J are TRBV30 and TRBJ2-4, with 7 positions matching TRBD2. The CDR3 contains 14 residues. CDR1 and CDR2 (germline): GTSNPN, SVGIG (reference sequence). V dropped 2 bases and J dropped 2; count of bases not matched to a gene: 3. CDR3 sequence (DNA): TGTGCCTGGAGTCTGGGGGGGTCCAAAAACATTCAGTACTTC. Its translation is CAWSLGGSKNIQYF.

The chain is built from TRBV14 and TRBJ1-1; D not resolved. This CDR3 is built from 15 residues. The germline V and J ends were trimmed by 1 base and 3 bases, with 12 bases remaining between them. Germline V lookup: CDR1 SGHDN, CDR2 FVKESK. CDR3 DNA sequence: TGTGCCAGCAGCCAAGTTGCGCGACGTGACACTGAAGCTTTCTTT. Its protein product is CASSQVARRDTEAFF.

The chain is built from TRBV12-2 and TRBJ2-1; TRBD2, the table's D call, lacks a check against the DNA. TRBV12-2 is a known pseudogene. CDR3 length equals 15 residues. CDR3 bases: TGTGCAAGTCGCTTAGTGAGACTAGATTACAATGAGCAGTTCTTC. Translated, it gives CASRLVRLDYNEQFF.

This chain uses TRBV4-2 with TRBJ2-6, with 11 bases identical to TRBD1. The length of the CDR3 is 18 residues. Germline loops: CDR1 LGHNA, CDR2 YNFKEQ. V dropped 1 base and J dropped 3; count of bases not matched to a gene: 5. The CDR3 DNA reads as TGTGCCAGCAGCCAAGCTGGACAGGGGGCGAGTGGGGCCAACGTCCTGACTTTC. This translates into CASSQAGQGASGANVLTF.

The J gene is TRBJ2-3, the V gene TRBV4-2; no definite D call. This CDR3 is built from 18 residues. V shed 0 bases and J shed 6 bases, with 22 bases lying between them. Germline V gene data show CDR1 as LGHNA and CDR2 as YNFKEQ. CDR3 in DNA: TGTGCCAGCAGCCAAGACCTAGTGGTATTCTCCTCTCCCGATACGCAGTATTTT. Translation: CASSQDLVVFSSPDTQYF.

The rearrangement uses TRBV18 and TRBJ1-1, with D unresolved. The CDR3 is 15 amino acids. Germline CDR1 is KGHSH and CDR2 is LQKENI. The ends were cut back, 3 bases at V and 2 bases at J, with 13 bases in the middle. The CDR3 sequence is CASSPRVLPNTEAFF. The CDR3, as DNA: TGTGCCAGCTCACCCCGGGTCCTACCTAACACTGAAGCTTTCTTT.